Given below is one T cell receptor beta chain in context. Its antigen is unknown. This specimen comes from a study of T cells in Graves' hyperthyroidism and ophthalmopathy. Study background: Peripheral blood was collected at initial diagnosis, before any treatment.

Between the trimmed V and J ends, which lost 3 bases and 6 bases, there was a span of 11 bases. Per the germline V gene, CDR1 is SEHNR and CDR2 is FQNEAQ (reference sequence). The CDR3 runs to 13 residues. Thyroid ultrasound and orbital computed tomography, with clinical symptoms and serum thyroxine and TRAb, informed diagnoses. It was around 10 ml of fresh peripheral blood that supplied the PBMCs. Researchers amplified the TCR beta CDR3 regions from RNA transcripts. When the TCR CDR3 underwent first-round RT-PCR, the HTBI primer set was used. One entry per CDR3 protein results from TCRdb running MiXCR on the multiplex PCR reads. The data show about 600,000 distinct CDR3 sequences, with more than 15% seen just once and roughly 3.5% held by the top ten. Study outcomes and limitations: Ophthalmopathy was predicted by the model a median of 6.5 months ahead of onset.

The chain is built from TRBV7-9 and TRBJ1-1, with D possibly TRBD1 on 6 matching bases. The TCR sequence derives from a woman aged 40 to 49 with Graves' ophthalmopathy. Sequenced input: blood. The CDR3 nucleotides read TGTGCCAGCAGCTTTCACCAGGGGCCTGAAGCTTTCTTT. It specifies CASSFHQGPEAFF.